The sequence of this T cell receptor (beta chain) was determined in a study of shared clonotypes between healthy human individuals. This clone was seen just once. Data came from immunoSEQ multiplex PCR; TCRdb stores just in-frame clones and leaves some out. The sample holds a few hundred thousand clones, approximately 97% seen once. Unmatched junction bases numbered 13, after V lost 9 bases and J lost 4 bases. The CDR3 covers 14 residues. Sequenced input: memory CD8+ T cells sorted from blood. The sample's subset: CD45RO+ cells pooled with CCR7-negative TemRA cells. The TCR comes from a young man in good health. This rearrangement joins TRBV5-3 to TRBJ2-7; 7 bases fit TRBD2. TRBV5-3 is reported as an ORF; its role is uncertain. In nucleotides, the CDR3 is TGTGCCATACCAAAGCGGGGCAAACCTTACGAGCAGTACTTC. It is translated as CAIPKRGKPYEQYF.